These 32 T cell receptor beta chains share one sample of origin, sequenced in a study of vaccination effects on CD4 cells after COVID-19. For these TCRs, the target antigens are not known. The table came from immunoSEQ multiplex PCR; TCRdb's copy has only in-frame clones and leaves some out. Among under 40,000 clones listed, about 81% were seen once. Having been cultured for roughly 10 days, the cells underwent CD4+ T cell isolation. The specimen was CD4+ T cells from PBMCs cultured without peptide, collected before COVID-19 vaccination. These receptor sequences come from a human donor who received a COVID-19 vaccine.

J is TRBJ2-3 and V is TRBV5-1; 11 bases line up with TRBD2. The CDR3 totals 16 residues. CDR1 is SGHRS, CDR2 YFSETQ, per germline. The J segment lost 4 bases and the V segment lost 3 bases, leaving 7 bases of the junction unmatched. The DNA of the CDR3 is TGCGCCAGCAGCTCTACTAGCGGGGGTCTCTCAGATACGCAGTATTTT. The encoded protein is CASSSTSGGLSDTQYF.

This chain connects TRBV12-3 or TRBV12-4 to TRBJ2-2; D ambiguous. V was pared by 8 bases and J by 4 bases, with 11 bases between. The CDR3 runs 13 residues. In nucleotides, the CDR3 is TGTGCCAGCTGCGCGTGGGCCACCGGGGAGCTGTTTTTT. It specifies CASCAWATGELFF.

The sample holds one count of this clone. The genes are TRBV5-5 and TRBJ2-2, with TRBD1 matching over 9 bases. From germline, CDR1 is SGHKS and CDR2 YYEKEE (reference sequence). This CDR3 is built from 16 residues. J was trimmed by 2 bases and V by 2 bases; bases with no gene match: 4. CDR3 in DNA: TGTGCCAGCAGCTTCACAGGGGGCGTTAACACCGGGGAGCTGTTTTTT. It encodes CASSFTGGVNTGELFF. Full variable domain (outside the CDR3, taken from reference TRBV5-5 and TRBJ2-2): DAGVTQSPTHLIKTRGQQVTLRCSPISGHKSVSWYQQVLGQGPQFIFQYYEKEERGRGNFPDRFSARQFPNYSSELNVNALLLGDSALYLCASSFTGGVNTGELFFGEGSRLTVL.

The rearrangement joins TRBV6-2 or TRBV6-3 to TRBJ2-1; a possible D gene is TRBD1 (5 bases). The CDR3 length is 15 residues. The V end was cut by 2 bases, the J end by 4 bases, with 12 bases between. Germline V lookup: CDR1 MNHEY, CDR2 SVGEGT. The CDR3 DNA reads TGTGCCAGCAGTTACGGGGCAGCTGAATACAATGAGCAGTTCTTC. It translates to CASSYGAAEYNEQFF.

The V call is TRBV7-9, the J call TRBJ1-3; 9 bases are shared with TRBD1. J lost 8 bases, V lost 5 bases, and 10 bases had no gene match. CDR3 size: 15 residues. Looked up from germline, CDR1 is SEHNR and CDR2 is FQNEAQ (reference sequence). CDR3: CASSPTGGRGDTIYF. As DNA, the CDR3 is TGTGCCAGCAGCCCAACAGGGGGCCGTGGGGACACCATATATTTT.

The chain uses TRBV7-2 and TRBJ2-7; 8 bases map to TRBD2. This CDR3 spans 13 amino acids. In germline, CDR1 is SGHTA, CDR2 FQGNSA. The J segment lost 7 bases and the V segment lost 1 base, leaving 3 bases of the junction unmatched. CDR3 amino acids: CASSLDGGVEQYV. DNA of the CDR3: TGTGCCAGCAGCTTAGACGGGGGGGTTGAGCAGTACGTC.

The chain combines TRBV18 with TRBJ1-6; D is unclear. CDR3 size: 13 residues. Trimming removed 3 bases from V and 10 bases from J, with 10 bases in between. Germline V lookup: CDR1 KGHSH, CDR2 LQKENI. The CDR3 region is CASSPHFSSPLHF. CDR3 DNA: TGTGCCAGCTCACCCCACTTTTCCTCACCCCTCCACTTT. Using reference TRBV18 and TRBJ1-6 for the parts outside the CDR3, the full variable domain is NAGVMQNPRHLVRRRGQEARLRCSPMKGHSHVYWYRQLPEEGLKFMVYLQKENIIDESGMPKERFSAEFPKEGPSILRIQQVVRGDSAAYFCASSPHFSSPLHFGNGTRLTVT.

V is TRBV27 and J is TRBJ1-5, with unresolved D. Per the germline V gene, CDR1 is MNHEY and CDR2 is SMNVEV (reference sequence). The CDR3 has 17 residues. Trimming pared 8 bases from V and 1 base from J, leaving 21 bases between. The CDR3 here is CASWYHREGRSNQPQHF. Here the CDR3 DNA reads TGTGCCAGCTGGTACCACCGGGAAGGTCGGAGCAATCAGCCCCAGCATTTT.

The chain joins TRBV29-1 to TRBJ2-1; TRBD2 matches 13 bases. Trimming removed 6 bases from V and 0 bases from J; junction bases left unmatched: 2. This CDR3 region has 15 residues. In germline, CDR1 is SQVTM, CDR2 ANQGSEA. CDR3 loop: CSVGTSGVSYNEQFF. The CDR3 DNA is TGCAGCGTGGGGACTAGCGGGGTCTCCTACAATGAGCAGTTCTTC.

The genes are TRBV30 and TRBJ1-6, with D tentatively TRBD1 (5 bases). Germline CDR1 reads GTSNPN; CDR2 reads SVGIG (reference sequence). The CDR3 is made up of 17 amino acids. The germline V and J ends were trimmed by 3 bases and 6 bases, with 21 bases remaining between them. The CDR3 DNA sequence: TGTGCCTGGAGGCCACGCTGGGGGGTTCTCGCTAATTCACCCCTCCACTTT. Protein product: CAWRPRWGVLANSPLHF.

The chain couples TRBV2 to TRBJ1-4, with a tentative D call TRBD1 (5 bases). V lost 5 bases and J lost 8, with 15 bases in between. Germline V lookup: CDR1 SNHLY, CDR2 FYNNEI. The CDR3 has 14 residues. The CDR3 sequence: CASSNDPSGEKLFF. CDR3 nucleotides: TGTGCCAGCAGTAATGACCCTTCAGGGGAAAAACTGTTTTTT.

This clone turned up a few times. The chain links TRBV14 to TRBJ1-6; possibly TRBD1 for D (6 bases). Trimming removed 1 base from V and 6 bases from J, with 10 bases in between. Germline-derived CDR1 and CDR2 are SGHDN and FVKESK. The CDR3 runs 15 residues. In DNA, the CDR3 is TGTGCCAGCAGCCAAGTTGGGACACGTAATTCACCCCTCCACTTT. As protein: CASSQVGTRNSPLHF.

The V and J genes are TRBV19 and TRBJ1-2, with D hard to call. CDR1 is LNHDA, CDR2 SQIVND, per germline (reference sequence). CDR3 size: 12 residues. The ends were cut back, 2 bases at V and 7 bases at J, with 8 bases in the middle. The CDR3 bases are TGTGCCAGTAGTATAACAGAGGTTGGCTACACCTTC. Translating it yields CASSITEVGYTF. The complete variable domain, with remaining parts taken from reference TRBV19 and TRBJ1-2, reads DGGITQSPKYLFRKEGQNVTLSCEQNLNHDAMYWYRQDPGQGLRLIYYSQIVNDFQKGDIAEGYSVSREKKESFPLTVTSAQKNPTAFYLCASSITEVGYTFGSGTRLTVV.

A word on this clone: Additional DNA sequences in this sample encode the identical CDR3. V is TRBV6-1 and J is TRBJ1-5, with D unclear. V gave up 2 bases and J gave up 5 bases, with 7 bases separating them. This CDR3 region has 13 residues. Germline V gene data show CDR1 as MNHNS and CDR2 as SASEGT. CDR3: CASSEFWDQPQHF. The CDR3 bases are TGTGCCAGCAGTGAATTCTGGGATCAGCCCCAGCATTTT.

The chain is built from TRBV4-3 and TRBJ1-2; no firm D call. The V end lost 2 bases, the J end lost 2 bases, and 6 bases lay between the germline ends. CDR3 length: 13 amino acids. CDR1 is LGHNA and CDR2 is YSLEER in the germline V gene. The CDR3 is CASSQTTNYGYTF. In nucleotides, the CDR3 is TGCGCCAGCAGCCAAACAACCAACTATGGCTACACCTTC.

This chain connects TRBV29-1 to TRBJ2-3; D gene uncertain. This CDR3 is 14 amino acids long. V lost 4 bases and J lost 3, with 14 bases in between. In germline, CDR1 is SQVTM, CDR2 ANQGSEA. CDR3 residues: CSVGSAGRTDTQYF. The CDR3 DNA is TGCAGCGTTGGGTCGGCAGGCCGAACAGATACGCAGTATTTT.

As regards this clone: The sample carries other DNA sequences with the same CDR3. The rearrangement links TRBV6-6 to TRBJ2-4; D unclear. Trimming left V 0 bases short and J 0 bases short, with 6 bases between. Per germline, CDR1 MNHNY and CDR2 SVGAGI (reference sequence). The CDR3 sequence is 15 residues long. CDR3 coding DNA: TGTGCCAGCAGTTACTCGAGCTTAGCCAAAAACATTCAGTACTTC. Translation: CASSYSSLAKNIQYF.

The chain couples TRBV2 to TRBJ1-2; D perhaps matches TRBD1 (6 bases). V was pared by 1 base and J by 4 bases, with 13 bases between. Per germline, CDR1 SNHLY and CDR2 FYNNEI. The CDR3 has 15 amino acids. CDR3 in DNA: TGTGCCAGCAGTGAAGAACAGGGTCTAAGCTATGGCTACACCTTC. It encodes CASSEEQGLSYGYTF. Supplemented by reference TRBV2 and TRBJ1-2, the full variable domain reads EPEVTQTPSHQVTQMGQEVILRCVPISNHLYFYWYRQILGQKVEFLVSFYNNEISEKSEIFDDQFSVERPDGSNFTLKIRSTKLEDSAMYFCASSEEQGLSYGYTFGSGTRLTVV.

This clone was observed a single time. This chain connects TRBV7-7 to TRBJ2-1; D may be TRBD2 (5 bases). V was cut by 5 bases and J by 5 bases, with 16 bases left in between. The CDR3 is 15 residues long. The V gene's germline CDR1 is SSHAT and CDR2 FNYEAQ (reference sequence). CDR3 protein: CASSPGPRGHNEQFF. In DNA, the CDR3 is TGTGCCAGCAGCCCCGGGCCCCGAGGGCACAATGAGCAGTTCTTC.

The J gene is TRBJ1-1, the V gene TRBV11-2; TRBD1 matches 7 bases. CDR1 and CDR2 (germline): SGHAT, FQNNGV. The CDR3 sequence is 17 residues long. The ends lost 2 bases at V and 2 bases at J; junction bases unmatched: 11. CDR3 nucleotides: TGTGCCAGCAGCTTACGGAGTTGGGGACAGTTAAACACTGAAGCTTTCTTT. Translated, it gives CASSLRSWGQLNTEAFF.

The rearrangement links TRBV5-6 to TRBJ1-4, with 7 nucleotides matching TRBD1. CDR1 SGHDT and CDR2 YYEEEE come from the germline V gene. This CDR3 has 15 residues. Trimming took 5 bases from V and 0 from J; bases not matched to a gene: 4. The chain's CDR3 is CASRTTGATNEKLFF. The CDR3 bases are TGTGCCAGCAGAACCACAGGGGCAACTAATGAAAAACTGTTTTTT. Supplemented by reference TRBV5-6 and TRBJ1-4, the full variable domain reads DAGVTQSPTHLIKTRGQQVTLRCSPKSGHDTVSWYQQALGQGPQFIFQYYEEEERQRGNFPDRFSGHQFPNYSSELNVNALLLGDSALYLCASRTTGATNEKLFFGSGTQLSVL.

This clone showed up just a few times. The genes are TRBV4-2 and TRBJ2-2; 11 bases fit TRBD2. CDR3 length: 19 amino acids. In germline, CDR1 is LGHNA, CDR2 YNFKEQ. The V gene end was trimmed by 1 base and the J gene end by 1 base; junction bases not matched to a gene: 8. Here the CDR3 reads CASSQVNLAGGQNTGELFF. CDR3 nucleotide sequence: TGTGCCAGCAGCCAAGTTAATTTAGCGGGGGGGCAGAACACCGGGGAGCTGTTTTTT.

This chain joins TRBV30 and TRBJ1-6, with 9 bases lining up with TRBD1. The trim removed 3 bases at V and 6 bases at J, leaving 3 bases unmatched. The CDR3 is 14 residues long. Germline values: CDR1 GTSNPN, CDR2 SVGIG (reference sequence). The CDR3 region is CAWSRDRVNSPLHF. The CDR3 DNA follows: TGTGCCTGGAGCAGGGACAGGGTTAATTCACCCCTCCACTTT.

The chain couples TRBV7-2 to TRBJ2-5, with TRBD2 matching over 11 bases. Germline loops: CDR1 SGHTA, CDR2 FQGNSA. V shed 5 bases, J shed 3 bases, and the junction held 8 bases outside the gene matches. This CDR3 is 16 amino acids long. The CDR3 sequence: CASSPSGTSGKETQYF. The CDR3 DNA is TGTGCCAGCAGCCCATCCGGGACTAGCGGAAAAGAGACCCAGTACTTC.

J is TRBJ2-5 and V is TRBV2; D not certain. The CDR3 extends over 15 amino acids. The V and J ends lost 0 bases and 6 bases respectively, with 14 bases between them. Germline lookup yields CDR1 SNHLY and CDR2 FYNNEI. The CDR3 region has the DNA TGTGCCAGCAGTGAAGCAAGGGTTGGGGTCCAGACCCAGTACTTC. This codes for CASSEARVGVQTQYF.

The chain carries TRBV6-6 and TRBJ1-5; 9 bases map to TRBD1. CDR3 length: 18 amino acids. Germline CDR1 is MNHNY and CDR2 is SVGAGI (reference sequence). V shed 5 bases, J shed 0 bases, and the junction held 11 bases outside the gene matches. The CDR3 loop reads CASSPRGQGENSNQPQHF. In nucleotides, the CDR3 is TGTGCCAGCAGTCCCCGGGGACAGGGAGAAAATAGCAATCAGCCCCAGCATTTT.

The V gene is TRBV4-1, the J gene TRBJ1-4; the D gene is possibly TRBD1 (6 bases). Looked up from germline, CDR1 is MGHRA and CDR2 is YSYEKL. Trimming cost V 2 bases and J 5 bases, with 15 bases left between them. This CDR3 has 16 amino acids. CDR3 loop: CASSQPTGQWNEKLFF. The CDR3 DNA sequence: TGCGCCAGCAGCCAACCTACCGGACAGTGGAATGAAAAACTGTTTTTT.

The rearrangement links TRBV6-5 to TRBJ1-5, with a possible D match to TRBD1 (5 bases). V was pared by 2 bases and J by 6 bases, with 11 bases between. CDR3 length equals 14 residues. CDR1 and CDR2 (germline): MNHEY, SVGAGI. The CDR3 loop reads CASSYRGNGQPQHF. CDR3 nucleotide sequence: TGTGCCAGCAGTTACCGGGGGAACGGTCAGCCCCAGCATTTT.

This clone was counted a few times. The chain has TRBV19 and TRBJ1-5, with D unresolved. Deletions cut 8 bases from V and 7 bases from J, with 12 bases between. The CDR3 covers 12 residues. Germline CDR1 LNHDA, CDR2 SQIVND (reference sequence). Here the CDR3 DNA reads TGTGCCAGTCAAGGGCAGTGGCAGCCCCAGCATTTT. Residues: CASQGQWQPQHF. Looking up the rest from reference TRBV19 and TRBJ1-5 gives the full variable domain: DGGITQSPKYLFRKEGQNVTLSCEQNLNHDAMYWYRQDPGQGLRLIYYSQIVNDFQKGDIAEGYSVSREKKESFPLTVTSAQKNPTAFYLCASQGQWQPQHFGDGTRLSIL.

The rearrangement joins TRBV5-1 to TRBJ2-5; no clear D gene. Germline CDR1 and CDR2: SGHRS and YFSETQ. The CDR3 loop spans 13 amino acids. V gave up 6 bases and J gave up 1 base, with 10 bases separating them. CDR3 amino acids: CASMGGPQETQYF. The CDR3 DNA follows: TGCGCCAGCATGGGCGGTCCCCAAGAGACCCAGTACTTC. The full variable domain, completed using reference TRBV5-1 and TRBJ2-5, is KAGVTQTPRYLIKTRGQQVTLSCSPISGHRSVSWYQQTPGQGLQFLFEYFSETQRNKGNFPGRFSGRQFSNSRSEMNVSTLELGDSALYLCASMGGPQETQYFGPGTRLLVL.

The V and J genes are TRBV18 and TRBJ2-1; D is unclear. The V gene's germline CDR1 is KGHSH and CDR2 LQKENI. V shed 3 bases and J shed 2 bases, with 11 bases lying between them. The CDR3 spans 15 residues. The CDR3 sequence is CASSPRPDPYNEQFF. CDR3 coding DNA: TGTGCCAGCTCACCGAGGCCGGATCCCTACAATGAGCAGTTCTTC. The complete variable domain, with remaining parts taken from reference TRBV18 and TRBJ2-1, reads NAGVMQNPRHLVRRRGQEARLRCSPMKGHSHVYWYRQLPEEGLKFMVYLQKENIIDESGMPKERFSAEFPKEGPSILRIQQVVRGDSAAYFCASSPRPDPYNEQFFGPGTRLTVL.

V gene TRBV5-6 combines with J gene TRBJ1-2, with a possible D match to TRBD1 (6 bases). Trimming took off 2 bases at V and 5 bases at J, with 10 bases between the two ends. Per the germline V gene, CDR1 is SGHDT and CDR2 is YYEEEE. This CDR3 spans 13 amino acids. DNA for the CDR3: TGTGCCAGCAGCTTTGGCCAGGGGTATGGCTACACCTTC. Its translation is CASSFGQGYGYTF. Combining the CDR3 with reference TRBV5-6 and TRBJ1-2 gives the whole variable domain DAGVTQSPTHLIKTRGQQVTLRCSPKSGHDTVSWYQQALGQGPQFIFQYYEEEERQRGNFPDRFSGHQFPNYSSELNVNALLLGDSALYLCASSFGQGYGYTFGSGTRLTVV.